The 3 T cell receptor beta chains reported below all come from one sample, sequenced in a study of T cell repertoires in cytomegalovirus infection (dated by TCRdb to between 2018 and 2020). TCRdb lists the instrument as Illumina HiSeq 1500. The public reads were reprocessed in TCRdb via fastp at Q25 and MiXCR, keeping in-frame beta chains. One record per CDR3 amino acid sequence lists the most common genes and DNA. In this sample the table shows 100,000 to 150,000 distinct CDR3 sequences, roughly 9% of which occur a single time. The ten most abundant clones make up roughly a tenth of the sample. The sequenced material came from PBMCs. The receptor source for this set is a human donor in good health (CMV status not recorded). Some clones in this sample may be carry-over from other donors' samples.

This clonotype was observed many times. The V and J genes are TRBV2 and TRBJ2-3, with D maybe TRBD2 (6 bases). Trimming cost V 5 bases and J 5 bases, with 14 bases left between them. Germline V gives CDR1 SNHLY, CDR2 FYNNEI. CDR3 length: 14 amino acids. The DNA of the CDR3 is TGTGCCAGCAGTCCGGGACTCAGCGGAGATACGCAGTATTTT. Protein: CASSPGLSGDTQYF. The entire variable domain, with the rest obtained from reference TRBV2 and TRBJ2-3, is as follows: EPEVTQTPSHQVTQMGQEVILRCVPISNHLYFYWYRQILGQKVEFLVSFYNNEISEKSEIFDDQFSVERPDGSNFTLKIRSTKLEDSAMYFCASSPGLSGDTQYFGPGTRLTVL.

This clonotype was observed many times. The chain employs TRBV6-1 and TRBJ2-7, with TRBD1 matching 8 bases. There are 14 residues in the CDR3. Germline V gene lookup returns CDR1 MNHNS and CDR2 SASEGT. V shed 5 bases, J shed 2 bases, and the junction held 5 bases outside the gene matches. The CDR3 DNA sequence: TGTGCCAGCAGTATAGAACAGGGGGCCTACGAGCAGTACTTC. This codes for CASSIEQGAYEQYF.

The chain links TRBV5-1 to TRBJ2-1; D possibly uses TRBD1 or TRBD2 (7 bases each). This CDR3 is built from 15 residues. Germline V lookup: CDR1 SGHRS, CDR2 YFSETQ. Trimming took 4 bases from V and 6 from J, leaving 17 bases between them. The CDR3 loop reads CASSPGRGPLNEQFF. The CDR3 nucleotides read TGCGCCAGCAGCCCGGGGAGGGGGCCCCTCAATGAGCAGTTCTTC.